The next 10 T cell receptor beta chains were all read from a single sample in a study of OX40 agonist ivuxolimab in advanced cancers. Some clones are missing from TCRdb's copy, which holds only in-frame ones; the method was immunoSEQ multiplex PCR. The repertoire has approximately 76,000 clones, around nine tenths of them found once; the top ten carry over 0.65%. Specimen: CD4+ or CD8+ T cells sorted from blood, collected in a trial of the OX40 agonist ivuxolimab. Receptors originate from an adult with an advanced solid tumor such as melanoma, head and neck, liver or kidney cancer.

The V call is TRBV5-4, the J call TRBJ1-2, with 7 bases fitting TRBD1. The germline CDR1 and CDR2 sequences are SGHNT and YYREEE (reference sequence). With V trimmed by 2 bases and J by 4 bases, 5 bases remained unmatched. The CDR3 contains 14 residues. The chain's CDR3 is CASSLGRGVYGYTF. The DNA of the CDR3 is TGTGCCAGCAGCTTAGGCAGGGGGGTCTATGGCTACACCTTC.

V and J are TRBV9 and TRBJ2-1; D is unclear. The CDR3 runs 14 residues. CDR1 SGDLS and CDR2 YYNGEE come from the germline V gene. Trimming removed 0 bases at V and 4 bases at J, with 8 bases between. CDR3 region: CASSVESQYNEQFF. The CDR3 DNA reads TGTGCCAGCAGCGTAGAGTCCCAATACAATGAGCAGTTCTTC.

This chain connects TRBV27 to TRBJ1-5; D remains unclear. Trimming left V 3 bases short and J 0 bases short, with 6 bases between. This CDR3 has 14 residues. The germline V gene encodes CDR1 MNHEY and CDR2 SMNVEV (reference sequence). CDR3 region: CASSFKDSNQPQHF. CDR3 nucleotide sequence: TGTGCCAGCAGTTTCAAAGATAGCAATCAGCCCCAGCATTTT.

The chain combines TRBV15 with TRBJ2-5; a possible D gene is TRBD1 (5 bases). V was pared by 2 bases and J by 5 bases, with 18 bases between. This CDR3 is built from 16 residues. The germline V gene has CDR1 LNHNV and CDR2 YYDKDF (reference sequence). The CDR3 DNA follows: TGTGCCACCAGCAGAACCCTGGGGCAGGGCGGTGAGACCCAGTACTTC. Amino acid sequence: CATSRTLGQGGETQYF. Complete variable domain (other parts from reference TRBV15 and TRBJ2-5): DAMVIQNPRYQVTQFGKPVTLSCSQTLNHNVMYWYQQKSSQAPKLLFHYYDKDFNNEADTPDNFQSRRPNTSFCFLDIRSPGLGDTAMYLCATSRTLGQGGETQYFGPGTRLLVL.

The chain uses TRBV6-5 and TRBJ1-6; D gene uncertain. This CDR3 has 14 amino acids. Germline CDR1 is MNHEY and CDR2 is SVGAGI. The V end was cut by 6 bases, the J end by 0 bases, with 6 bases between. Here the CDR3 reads CASRVSSYNSPLHF. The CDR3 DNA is TGTGCCAGCAGGGTTAGCTCCTATAATTCACCCCTCCACTTT.

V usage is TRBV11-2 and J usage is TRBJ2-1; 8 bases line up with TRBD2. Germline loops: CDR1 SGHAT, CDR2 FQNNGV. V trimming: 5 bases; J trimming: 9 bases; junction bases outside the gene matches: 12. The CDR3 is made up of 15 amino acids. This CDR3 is CASSLYLAGTGEQFF. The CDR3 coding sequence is TGTGCCAGCAGCCTATACTTAGCGGGGACCGGTGAGCAGTTCTTC.

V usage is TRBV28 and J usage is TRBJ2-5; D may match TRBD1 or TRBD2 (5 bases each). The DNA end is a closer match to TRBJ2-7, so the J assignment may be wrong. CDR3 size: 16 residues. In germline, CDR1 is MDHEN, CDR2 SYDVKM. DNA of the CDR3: TGTGCCAGCAGTCCGAGGGGACGGTCGAAGCGGAACGAGCAGTACTTC. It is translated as CASSPRGRSKRNEQYF.

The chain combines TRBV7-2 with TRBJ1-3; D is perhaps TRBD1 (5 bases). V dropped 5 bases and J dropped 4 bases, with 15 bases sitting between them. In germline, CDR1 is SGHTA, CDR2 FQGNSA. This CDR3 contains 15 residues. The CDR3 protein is CASSAYQGEGNTIYF. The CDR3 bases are TGTGCCAGCAGCGCGTATCAGGGTGAAGGAAACACCATATATTTT.

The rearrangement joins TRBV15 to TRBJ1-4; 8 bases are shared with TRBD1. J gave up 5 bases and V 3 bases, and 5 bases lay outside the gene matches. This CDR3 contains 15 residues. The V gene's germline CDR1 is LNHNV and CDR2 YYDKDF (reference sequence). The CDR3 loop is CATSRRQGLNEKLFF. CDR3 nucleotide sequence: TGTGCCACCAGCAGGAGACAGGGGTTAAATGAAAAACTGTTTTTT.

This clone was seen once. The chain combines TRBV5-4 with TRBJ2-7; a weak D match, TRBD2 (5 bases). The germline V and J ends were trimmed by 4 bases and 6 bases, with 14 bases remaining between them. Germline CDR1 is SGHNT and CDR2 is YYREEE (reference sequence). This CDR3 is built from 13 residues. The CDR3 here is CASSKWASSEQYF. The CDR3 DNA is TGTGCCAGCAGCAAATGGGCTAGCAGCGAGCAGTACTTC.